Here is one T cell receptor beta chain with its context. As yet, its antigen is unknown. This specimen belongs to a study of T cells after yellow fever vaccination. Study-wide background: Fractions with few cells were prepared using SMART-Seq v4 Ultra Low Input. Points from the study as a whole: Reappearance after the booster was seen for most primary-vaccination clones, at 95% to 97% CD4 and 70% to 90% CD8.

CDR3 size: 16 residues. With 0 bases removed from V and 5 bases from J, the gap between germline ends came to 15 bases. Germline CDR1 and CDR2: KGHDR and SFDVKD. A process of 5'RACE template switching, which added a universal primer site and UMIs, was used to make TCR cDNA. MiXCR was run by TCRdb on the 5' RACE reads, yielding one entry per CDR3 protein. The sample shows approximately 330,000 distinct CDR3 sequences, approximately 12% of them seen only once. The sequence was obtained from a man aged 18 to 29 who received the YFV17D yellow fever vaccine. The specimen comprised CD4+ T cells sorted from PBMCs, sampled 15 days after the yellow fever booster vaccination. The chain links TRBV24-1 to TRBJ1-1; D possibly corresponds to TRBD1 (5 bases). CDR3: CATSDLVTVKGTEAFF. CDR3 coding DNA: TGTGCCACCAGTGATTTGGTGACAGTTAAGGGGACTGAAGCTTTCTTT.